The clone carrying this TCR beta chain appeared once. This table comes from immunoSEQ multiplex PCR, and its TCRdb copy is limited to in-frame clones, with some not included. The sample shows some 74,000 clones, around 90% of them seen only once. This entry is derived from a study of OX40 agonist ivuxolimab in advanced cancers. Study-level information: Patients received the agonistic anti-OX40 (CD134) antibody ivuxolimab.

This CDR3 has 14 residues. The V and J ends lost 4 bases and 0 bases respectively, with 4 bases between them. The germline V gene encodes CDR1 ENHRY and CDR2 SYGVKD. The specimen was CD4+ or CD8+ T cells sorted from blood, collected in a trial of the OX40 agonist ivuxolimab. This TCR was sampled from an adult with an advanced solid tumor such as melanoma, head and neck, liver or kidney cancer. The chain is built from TRBV10-3 and TRBJ2-6; D remains ambiguous. The CDR3 spells CAISGFSGANVLTF. In DNA, the CDR3 is TGTGCCATCAGTGGCTTCTCTGGGGCCAACGTCCTGACTTTC.